The clone carrying this T cell receptor (beta chain) has only a few counts. The antigen is undetermined. This entry is derived from a study of T cells in Graves' hyperthyroidism and ophthalmopathy. Across the whole study: The authors collected peripheral blood at initial diagnosis, before any treatment. Study results and caveats: Model predictions of ophthalmopathy came a median 6.5 months before onset.

The study included ophthalmopathy patients with Clinical Activity Score at least 3, NOSPECS grade at least 4 and duration under 3 months. There are 16 residues in the CDR3. With 6 bases clipped from V and 0 bases from J, the junction kept 2 bases outside the gene matches. Germline CDR1 is MNHNS and CDR2 is SASEGT. Authors of the study amplified TCR beta CDR3 regions from RNA transcripts. The HTBI primer set was used in a first-round RT-PCR of the TCR CDR3. TCRdb re-called the multiplex PCR reads through MiXCR, storing one row per CDR3 protein. The sample lists about 380,000 distinct CDR3 sequences, about 14% occurring once.

The chain is built from TRBV6-1 and TRBJ2-6; 10 nucleotides agree with TRBD1. The material sequenced was blood. The TCR comes from a woman aged 30 to 39 with Graves' ophthalmopathy. In DNA form, the CDR3 reads TGTGCCAGCAGAGGACAGGGGGTCTCTGGGGCCAACGTCCTGACTTTC. Protein sequence: CASRGQGVSGANVLTF.